This TCR beta chain was observed in a study of identical twins. Broader study findings: Sequences that were beta out-of-frame showed weaker excess twin sharing.

This clonotype occurred many times. Its antigen is undetermined. V lost 0 bases and J lost 4; bases outside the gene matches: 4. The V gene's germline CDR1 is SGDLS and CDR2 YYNGEE. This CDR3 region has 15 residues. Unique molecular identifiers were in the cDNA, with template-switch universal primer binding. TCRdb itself ran the 5' RACE reads through MiXCR, one entry per CDR3 protein. The data contain 700,000 to 950,000 distinct CDR3 sequences, 10% to 15% of them seen just once; the ten biggest clones take up about 1.5%. A further study also used this sample, focusing on yellow fever vaccine responses in identical twins.

This TCR was recovered from a woman aged 18 to 35 in good health. Sequenced sample: PBMCs. The chain employs TRBV9 and TRBJ2-1; 7 nucleotides match TRBD2. In DNA form, the CDR3 reads TGTGCCAGCAGCGTAGGGCTAGCGGTATACAATGAGCAGTTCTTC. Its translation: CASSVGLAVYNEQFF. Full variable domain (remainder filled in from reference TRBV9 and TRBJ2-1): DSGVTQTPKHLITATGQRVTLRCSPRSGDLSVYWYQQSLDQGLQFLIQYYNGEERAKGNILERFSAQQFPDLHSELNLSSLELGDSALYFCASSVGLAVYNEQFFGPGTRLTVL.